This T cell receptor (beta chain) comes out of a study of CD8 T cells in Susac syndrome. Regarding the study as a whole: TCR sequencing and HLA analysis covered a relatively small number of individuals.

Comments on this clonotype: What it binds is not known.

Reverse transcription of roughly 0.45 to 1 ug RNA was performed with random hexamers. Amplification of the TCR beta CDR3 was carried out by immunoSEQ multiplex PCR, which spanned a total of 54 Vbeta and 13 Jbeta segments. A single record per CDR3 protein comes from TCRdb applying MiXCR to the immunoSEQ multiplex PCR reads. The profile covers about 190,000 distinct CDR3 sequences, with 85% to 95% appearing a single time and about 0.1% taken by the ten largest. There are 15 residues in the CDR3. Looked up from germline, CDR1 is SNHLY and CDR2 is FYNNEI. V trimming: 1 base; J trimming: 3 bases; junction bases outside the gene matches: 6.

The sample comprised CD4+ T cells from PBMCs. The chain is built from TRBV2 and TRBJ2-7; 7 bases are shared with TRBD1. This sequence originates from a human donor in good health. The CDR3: CASSEGSGQLYEQYV. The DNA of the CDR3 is TGTGCCAGCAGTGAAGGGTCGGGACAGCTCTACGAGCAGTACGTC.